Shown below are 23 T cell receptor beta chains from a single sample sequenced in a study of cytomegalovirus exposure and HLA in healthy donors. PCR primers comprised 60 Vbeta and 13 Jbeta primers. TCRdb's table, derived via immunoSEQ multiplex PCR, lists solely in-frame clones and lacks some. The sample carries fewer than 200,000 clones, approximately 80% recorded once. What was sequenced was PBMCs. The source is a woman aged 18-29 years in good health and CMV-seronegative.

The V call is TRBV7-6, the J call TRBJ2-5; 7 bases align to TRBD2. V gave up 1 base and J gave up 4 bases; unmatched junction bases: 3. This CDR3 spans 14 amino acids. The germline gives CDR1 SGHVS, CDR2 FNYEAQ. In nucleotides, the CDR3 is TGTGCCAGCAGCTTAGGCGGGAGCCGAGAGACCCAGTACTTC. Translation gives CASSLGGSRETQYF.

The chain recombines TRBV28 with TRBJ1-2; 10 bases match TRBD1. The ends lost 6 bases at V and 6 bases at J; junction bases unmatched: 7. The CDR3 totals 14 residues. CDR1 MDHEN and CDR2 SYDVKM come from the germline V gene. As DNA, the CDR3 is TGTGCCAGCAGATATCCCGGGACAGGGGATGGCTACACCTTC. The encoded protein is CASRYPGTGDGYTF.

The chain uses TRBV5-1 and TRBJ1-1; D is unresolved. Deletions cut 0 bases from V and 0 bases from J, with 12 bases between. Germline CDR1 is SGHRS and CDR2 is YFSETQ. CDR3 length: 16 amino acids. CDR3 coding DNA: TGCGCCAGCAGCTTGGGCGGGGTGGGGATGAACACTGAAGCTTTCTTT. It specifies CASSLGGVGMNTEAFF.

For the CDR3, the DNA is TGTGCCTGGAGTACCAGGGGGCCGAATGAAAAACTGTTTTTT. This sequence encodes CAWSTRGPNEKLFF. The V call is TRBV30, the J call TRBJ1-4, with 8 bases identical to TRBD1. The CDR3 covers 14 residues. Trimming took 2 bases from V and 5 from J; bases not matched to a gene: 4. The germline V gene has CDR1 GTSNPN and CDR2 SVGIG (reference sequence).

The chain recombines TRBV7-8 with TRBJ2-5; 10 bases fit TRBD2. The DNA end favors TRBJ2-7, so the J call may be wrong. CDR3 size: 15 residues. The germline gives CDR1 SGHVS, CDR2 FQNEAQ. CDR3 DNA sequence: TGTGCCAGCAGCTTACTAGCGGGGGACTCCTACGAGCAGTACTTC. Amino acid sequence: CASSLLAGDSYEQYF.

The CDR3 sequence: CASSLWRTAIIREQYF. The CDR3 region has the DNA TGTGCCAGCAGTTTATGGCGGACAGCGATAATACGAGAGCAGTACTTC. The J gene is TRBJ2-7, the V gene TRBV27; weak D call: TRBD1 (6 bases). V shed 1 base and J shed 7 bases, with 20 bases lying between them. The CDR3 is made up of 16 amino acids. Germline V gene data show CDR1 as MNHEY and CDR2 as SMNVEV (reference sequence).

Here the CDR3 reads CASSLWVTARNYGYTF. The CDR3, as DNA: TGTGCCAGCAGTTTATGGGTGACAGCGAGAAACTATGGCTACACCTTC. The rearrangement links TRBV28 to TRBJ1-2; a weak D match, TRBD1 (5 bases). Trimming cost V 0 bases and J 2 bases, with 13 bases left between them. CDR1 is MDHEN, CDR2 SYDVKM, per germline. The CDR3 length is 16 residues.

The chain is built from TRBV7-2 and TRBJ2-7; 8 bases are a match to TRBD2. CDR1 and CDR2 (germline): SGHTA, FQGNSA. Trimming removed 5 bases from V and 0 bases from J; junction bases left unmatched: 6. The CDR3 contains 15 residues. The CDR3 sequence is CASSSSGTSSYEQYF. CDR3 sequence (DNA): TGTGCCAGCAGCAGTTCGGGGACTAGCTCCTACGAGCAGTACTTC.

V and J are TRBV28 and TRBJ1-4; D not resolved. V was pared by 4 bases and J by 8 bases, with 17 bases between. The germline CDR1 and CDR2 sequences are MDHEN and SYDVKM. This CDR3 has 15 residues. DNA for the CDR3: TGTGCCAGCAGTTCCCCCATCCAGGAATGGGAAAAACTGTTTTTT. It is translated as CASSSPIQEWEKLFF.

Comments on this clone: The junction shows a germline mismatch at one end, possibly a read error. The same CDR3 is also encoded by other DNA sequences in this sample. This chain links TRBV13 with TRBJ2-7; TRBD2 matches 9 bases. CDR3 size: 15 residues. The germline V gene encodes CDR1 PRHDT and CDR2 FYEKMQ (reference sequence). This chain's CDR3 is CASSLVGLALYEQYF. The CDR3 DNA sequence: TGCGCCAGCAGCTTAGTGGGACTAGCCCTCTACGAGCAGTACTTC.

The chain recombines TRBV7-9 with TRBJ2-1; a possible D gene is TRBD2 (6 bases). The ends were cut back, 6 bases at V and 0 bases at J, with 15 bases in the middle. The germline V gene has CDR1 SEHNR and CDR2 FQNEAQ (reference sequence). CDR3 length: 16 residues. CDR3 protein: CASRSIADSSYNEQFF. CDR3 in DNA: TGTGCCAGCAGGTCTATAGCGGATAGCTCCTACAATGAGCAGTTCTTC.

The chain employs TRBV6-5 and TRBJ1-3; the match to TRBD1 covers 7 bases. V lost 7 bases, J lost 2 bases, and 8 bases stayed unmatched. CDR3 length: 15 amino acids. The V gene's germline CDR1 is MNHEY and CDR2 SVGAGI. The DNA of the CDR3 is TGTGCCAGCAAACTCGACAGGGACACTGGAAACACCATATATTTT. Translation: CASKLDRDTGNTIYF.

The genes are TRBV4-1 and TRBJ1-1; a weak D match, TRBD1 (5 bases). Trimming took 1 base from V and 1 from J, leaving 10 bases between them. The CDR3 consists of 15 residues. Germline-derived CDR1 and CDR2 are MGHRA and YSYEKL. In DNA form, the CDR3 reads TGCGCCAGCAGCCAAGTTCAGGGTGGGAACACTGAAGCTTTCTTT. Its protein is CASSQVQGGNTEAFF.

The V and J genes are TRBV4-1 and TRBJ2-1, with TRBD1 identical over 9 bases. This CDR3 has 14 amino acids. Germline CDR1 and CDR2: MGHRA and YSYEKL. V was pared by 1 base and J by 14 bases, with 9 bases of the junction left unmatched. CDR3 DNA: TGCGCCAGCAGCCAAGTGGGAACCCGGACAGGGGAGTTCTTC. It encodes CASSQVGTRTGEFF.

The genes are TRBV18 and TRBJ2-1; a weak D match, TRBD1 (6 bases). This CDR3 has 18 residues. In germline, CDR1 is KGHSH, CDR2 LQKENI. Trimming cost V 2 bases and J 3 bases, with 20 bases left between them. The CDR3 DNA follows: TGTGCCAGCTCACCAGCCGACCTGAGGGGGATAGGCTACAATGAGCAGTTCTTC. Its translation: CASSPADLRGIGYNEQFF.

The sample holds one count of this clone. The gene calls are TRBV5-4 and TRBJ2-5; D is possibly TRBD2 (6 bases). Germline CDR1 SGHNT, CDR2 YYREEE (reference sequence). CDR3 length: 15 residues. V gave up 4 bases and J gave up 4 bases, with 17 bases separating them. The CDR3 reads CASSPSEGGVETQYF. The CDR3, as DNA: TGTGCCAGCAGCCCATCGGAGGGTGGGGTAGAGACCCAGTACTTC. The whole variable domain, filled in from reference TRBV5-4 and TRBJ2-5, reads ETGVTQSPTHLIKTRGQQVTLRCSSQSGHNTVSWYQQALGQGPQFIFQYYREEENGRGNFPPRFSGLQFPNYSSELNVNALELDDSALYLCASSPSEGGVETQYFGPGTRLLVL.

Worth noting for this clone: Within the sample, other DNA sequences also encode this same CDR3. V gene TRBV18 combines with J gene TRBJ1-1; possibly TRBD1 for D (5 bases). Germline V gives CDR1 KGHSH, CDR2 LQKENI. The CDR3 length is 13 residues. The germline V and J ends were trimmed by 2 bases and 3 bases, with 7 bases remaining between them. DNA for the CDR3: TGTGCCAGCTCACCAACGGGGGACACTGAAGCTTTCTTT. Protein product: CASSPTGDTEAFF.

The chain has TRBV15 and TRBJ1-3; 8 bases match TRBD1. The CDR3 has 14 amino acids. Trimming cost V 3 bases and J 8 bases; bases outside gene matches: 6. Per germline, CDR1 LNHNV and CDR2 YYDKDF (reference sequence). The CDR3 here is CATSSPRGPDTIYF. The CDR3 DNA reads TGTGCCACCAGCAGCCCCAGGGGGCCGGACACCATATATTTT. The whole variable domain, remainder taken from reference TRBV15 and TRBJ1-3, is DAMVIQNPRYQVTQFGKPVTLSCSQTLNHNVMYWYQQKSSQAPKLLFHYYDKDFNNEADTPDNFQSRRPNTSFCFLDIRSPGLGDTAMYLCATSSPRGPDTIYFGEGSWLTVV.

The sample holds a few counts of this clone. The chain employs TRBV4-2 and TRBJ1-3; 7 nucleotides agree with TRBD1. The ends lost 4 bases at V and 0 bases at J; junction bases unmatched: 12. The CDR3 is made up of 18 amino acids. The germline V gene encodes CDR1 LGHNA and CDR2 YNFKEQ. The CDR3 region is CASSLSVGQANSGNTIYF. CDR3 DNA sequence: TGTGCCAGCAGCCTTTCAGTCGGACAGGCCAACTCTGGAAACACCATATATTTT.

On this clone itself: The CDR3 carries no conserved terminal phenylalanine or tryptophan, so it likely arises from a read error. CDR3 amino acids: CASSFGTGTSRNTIYS. In nucleotides, the CDR3 is TGTGCCAGCAGCTTTGGGACAGGGACGTCTCGAAACACCATATATTCT. The chain recombines TRBV7-3 with TRBJ1-3, with 9 nucleotides matching TRBD1. There are 16 residues in the CDR3. CDR1 and CDR2 from the germline V gene are SGHTA and FQGTGA. V was clipped by 3 bases and J by 5 bases; unmatched bases: 8.

V gene TRBV28 combines with J gene TRBJ2-1; TRBD2 matches 7 bases. The junction had 17 bases not matched to a gene; V was cut back by 10 bases and J by 8 bases. The CDR3 consists of 15 residues. From germline, CDR1 is MDHEN and CDR2 SYDVKM. This CDR3 is CATTPRREIIHEQFF. CDR3 DNA: TGTGCCACCACCCCGAGGCGGGAGATCATCCATGAGCAGTTCTTC.

The chain has TRBV5-4 and TRBJ1-1, with D perhaps matching TRBD1 (5 bases). Germline CDR1 reads SGHNT; CDR2 reads YYREEE (reference sequence). Trimming took 4 bases from V and 1 from J, leaving 14 bases between them. The CDR3 totals 15 residues. CDR3 DNA sequence: TGTGCCAGCAGCCTTCCAGGGTCGAGGAACACTGAAGCTTTCTTT. Its translation is CASSLPGSRNTEAFF.

The chain couples TRBV6-6 to TRBJ1-5; D gene unclear. CDR1 is MNHNY, CDR2 SVGAGI, per germline (reference sequence). The CDR3 extends over 16 amino acids. V was pared by 0 bases and J by 2 bases, with 11 bases between. CDR3 DNA sequence: TGTGCCAGCAGTTACTCGAGGAGCCAGCGCAATCAGCCCCAGCATTTT. Translating gives CASSYSRSQRNQPQHF.